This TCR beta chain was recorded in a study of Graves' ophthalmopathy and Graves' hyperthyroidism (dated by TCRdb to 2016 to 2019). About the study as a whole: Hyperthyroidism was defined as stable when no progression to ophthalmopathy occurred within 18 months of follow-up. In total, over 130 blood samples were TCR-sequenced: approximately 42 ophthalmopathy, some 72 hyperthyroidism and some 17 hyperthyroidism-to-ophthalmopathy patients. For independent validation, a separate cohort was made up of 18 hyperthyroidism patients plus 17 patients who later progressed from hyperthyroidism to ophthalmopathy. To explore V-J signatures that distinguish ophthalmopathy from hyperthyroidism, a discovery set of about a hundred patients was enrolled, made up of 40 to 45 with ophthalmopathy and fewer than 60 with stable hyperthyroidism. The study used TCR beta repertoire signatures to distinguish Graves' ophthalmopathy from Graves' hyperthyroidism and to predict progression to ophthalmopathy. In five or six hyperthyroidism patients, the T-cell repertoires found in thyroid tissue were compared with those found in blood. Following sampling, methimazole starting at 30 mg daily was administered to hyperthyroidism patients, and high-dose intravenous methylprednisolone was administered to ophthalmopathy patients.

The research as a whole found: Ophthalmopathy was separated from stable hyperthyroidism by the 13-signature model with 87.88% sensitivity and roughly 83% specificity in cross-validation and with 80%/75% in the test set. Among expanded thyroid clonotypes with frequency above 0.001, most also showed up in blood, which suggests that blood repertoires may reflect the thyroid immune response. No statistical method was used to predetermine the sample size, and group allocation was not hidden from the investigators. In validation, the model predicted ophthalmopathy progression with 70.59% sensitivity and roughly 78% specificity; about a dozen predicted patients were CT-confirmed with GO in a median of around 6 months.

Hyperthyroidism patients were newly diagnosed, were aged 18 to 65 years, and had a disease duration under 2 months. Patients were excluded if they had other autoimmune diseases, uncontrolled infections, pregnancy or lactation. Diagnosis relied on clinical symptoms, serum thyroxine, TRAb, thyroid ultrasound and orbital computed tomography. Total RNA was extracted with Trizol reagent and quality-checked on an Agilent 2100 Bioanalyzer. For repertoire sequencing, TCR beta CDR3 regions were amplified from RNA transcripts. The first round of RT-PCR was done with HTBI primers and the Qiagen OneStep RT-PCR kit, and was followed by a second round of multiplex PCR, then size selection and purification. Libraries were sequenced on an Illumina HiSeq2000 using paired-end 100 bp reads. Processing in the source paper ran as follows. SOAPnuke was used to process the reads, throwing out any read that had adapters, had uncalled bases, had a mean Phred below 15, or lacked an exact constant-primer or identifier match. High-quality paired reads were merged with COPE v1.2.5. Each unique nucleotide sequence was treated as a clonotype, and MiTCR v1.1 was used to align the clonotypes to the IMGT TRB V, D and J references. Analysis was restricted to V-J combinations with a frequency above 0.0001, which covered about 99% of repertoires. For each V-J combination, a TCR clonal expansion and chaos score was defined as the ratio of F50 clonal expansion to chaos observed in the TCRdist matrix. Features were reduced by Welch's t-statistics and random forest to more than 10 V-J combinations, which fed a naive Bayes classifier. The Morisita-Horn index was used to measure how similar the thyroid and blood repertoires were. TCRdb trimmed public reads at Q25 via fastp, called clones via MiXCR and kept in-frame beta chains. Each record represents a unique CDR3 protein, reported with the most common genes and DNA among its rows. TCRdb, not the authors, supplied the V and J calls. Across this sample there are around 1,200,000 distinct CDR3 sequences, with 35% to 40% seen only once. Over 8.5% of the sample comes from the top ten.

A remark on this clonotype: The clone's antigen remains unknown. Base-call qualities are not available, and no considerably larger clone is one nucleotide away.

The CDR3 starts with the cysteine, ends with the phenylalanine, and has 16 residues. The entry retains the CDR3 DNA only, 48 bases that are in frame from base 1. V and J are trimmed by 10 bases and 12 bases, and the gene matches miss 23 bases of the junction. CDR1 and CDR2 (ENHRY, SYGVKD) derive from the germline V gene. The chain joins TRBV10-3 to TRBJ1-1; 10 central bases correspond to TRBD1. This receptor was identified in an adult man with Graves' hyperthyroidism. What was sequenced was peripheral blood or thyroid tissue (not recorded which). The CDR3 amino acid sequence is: CASSHRTGTGDARSFF. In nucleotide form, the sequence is TGTGCCAGCAGCCATCGGACCGGGACAGGGGACGCCCGCTCTTTCTTT.